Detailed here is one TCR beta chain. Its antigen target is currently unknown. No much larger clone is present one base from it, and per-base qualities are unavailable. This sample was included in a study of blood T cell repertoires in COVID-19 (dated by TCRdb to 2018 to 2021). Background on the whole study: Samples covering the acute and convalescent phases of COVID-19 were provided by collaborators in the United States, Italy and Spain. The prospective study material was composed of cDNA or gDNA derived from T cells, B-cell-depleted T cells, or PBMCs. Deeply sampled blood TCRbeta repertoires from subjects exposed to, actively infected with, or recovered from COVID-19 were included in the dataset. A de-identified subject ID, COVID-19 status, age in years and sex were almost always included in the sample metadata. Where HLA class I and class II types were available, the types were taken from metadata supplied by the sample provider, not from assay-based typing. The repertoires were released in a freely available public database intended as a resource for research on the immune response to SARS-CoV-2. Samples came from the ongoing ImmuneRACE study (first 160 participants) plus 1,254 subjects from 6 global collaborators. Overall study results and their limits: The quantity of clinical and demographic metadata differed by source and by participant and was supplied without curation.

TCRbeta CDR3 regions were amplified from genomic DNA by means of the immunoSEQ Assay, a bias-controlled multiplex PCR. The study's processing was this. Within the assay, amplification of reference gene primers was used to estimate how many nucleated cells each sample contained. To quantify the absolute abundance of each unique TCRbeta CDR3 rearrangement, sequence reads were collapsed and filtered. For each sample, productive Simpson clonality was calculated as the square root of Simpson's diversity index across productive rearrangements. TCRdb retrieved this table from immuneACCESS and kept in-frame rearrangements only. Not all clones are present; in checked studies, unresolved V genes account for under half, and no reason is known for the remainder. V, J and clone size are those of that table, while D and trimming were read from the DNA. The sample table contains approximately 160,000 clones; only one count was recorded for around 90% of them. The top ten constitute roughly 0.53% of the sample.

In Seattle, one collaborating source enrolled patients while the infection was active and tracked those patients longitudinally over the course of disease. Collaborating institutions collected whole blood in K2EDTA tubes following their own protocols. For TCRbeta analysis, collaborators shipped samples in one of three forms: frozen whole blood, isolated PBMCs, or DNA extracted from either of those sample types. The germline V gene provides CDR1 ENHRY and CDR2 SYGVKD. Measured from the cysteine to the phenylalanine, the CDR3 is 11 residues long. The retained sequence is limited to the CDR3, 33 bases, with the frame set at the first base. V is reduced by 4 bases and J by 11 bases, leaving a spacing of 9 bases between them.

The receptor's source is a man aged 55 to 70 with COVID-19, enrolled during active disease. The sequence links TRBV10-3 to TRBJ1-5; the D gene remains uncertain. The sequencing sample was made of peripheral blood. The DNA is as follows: TGTGCCATCAGTGCCGGCGGGACCCAGCATTTT. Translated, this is CAISAGGTQHF.